Each of the 11 T cell receptor beta chains below was sequenced from the same sample in a study of T cell responses to AZD1222 COVID-19 vaccine. Using immunoSEQ multiplex PCR, the repertoire was profiled, and TCRdb retains in-frame clones only, with some absent. The sample has about 150,000 clones, under 95% seen once. The material was peripheral blood, obtained 28 days after the second AZD1222 dose. The receptor source for this set is an adult who received the AZD1222 COVID-19 vaccine.

This chain connects TRBV19 to TRBJ2-7; tentative D call: TRBD2 (6 bases). Trimming left V 7 bases short and J 0 bases short, with 13 bases between. Germline V gene data show CDR1 as LNHDA and CDR2 as SQIVND (reference sequence). CDR3 length: 14 residues. The CDR3 DNA reads as TGTGCCAGTACCCCCCGCGGGAACTCCTACGAGCAGTACTTC. It encodes CASTPRGNSYEQYF.

The chain has TRBV10-1 and TRBJ2-4; possible D gene TRBD1, 5 bases. This CDR3 has 18 amino acids. Germline V lookup: CDR1 WNHNN, CDR2 SYGVQD (reference sequence). This CDR3 is CAKGTQGEEVLAKNIQYF. The CDR3 nucleotides are TGCGCAAAGGGTACTCAGGGCGAGGAAGTACTAGCCAAAAACATTCAGTACTTC.

The rearrangement links TRBV5-5 to TRBJ2-7; D might be TRBD1 (5 bases). This CDR3 is built from 12 residues. Germline CDR1 and CDR2: SGHKS and YYEKEE (reference sequence). Trimming took off 3 bases at V and 6 bases at J, with 10 bases between the two ends. CDR3 sequence reads: CASSSSRAEQYF. The CDR3 nucleotides are TGTGCCAGCAGCTCTTCCAGGGCCGAGCAGTACTTC.

The CDR3 DNA reads as TGTGCCAGCTCTAGACAGAGCACAGATACGCAGTATTTT. This codes for CASSRQSTDTQYF. The J gene is TRBJ2-3, the V gene TRBV18, with D tentatively TRBD1 (5 bases). Germline V gene sequence: CDR1 KGHSH, CDR2 LQKENI. V was shortened by 6 bases and J by 0 bases, with 7 bases between the two germline ends. CDR3 length: 13 residues.

This sequence joins TRBV15 and TRBJ2-5, with D perhaps matching TRBD2 (5 bases). Between the trimmed V and J ends, which lost 0 bases and 4 bases, there was a span of 15 bases. From germline, CDR1 is LNHNV and CDR2 YYDKDF (reference sequence). The CDR3 extends over 16 amino acids. The DNA of the CDR3 is TGTGCCACCAGCAGAGATCTATCGAGAGAGGGAGAGACCCAGTACTTC. Protein: CATSRDLSREGETQYF.

The rearrangement links TRBV24-1 to TRBJ2-1; D ambiguous. Per the germline V gene, CDR1 is KGHDR and CDR2 is SFDVKD. This CDR3 is built from 14 residues. Deletions cut 5 bases from V and 5 bases from J, with 12 bases between. The CDR3 bases are TGTGCCACCAGTGCTCTCGGGCAAGACAATGAGCAGTTCTTC. This translates into CATSALGQDNEQFF.

This chain joins TRBV9 and TRBJ2-3; 7 bases map to TRBD2. CDR1 and CDR2 from the germline V gene are SGDLS and YYNGEE. J lost 1 base, V lost 3 bases, and 8 bases had no gene match. The CDR3 is made up of 16 amino acids. CDR3: CASSGGGRAGTDTQYF. The CDR3 nucleotides read TGTGCCAGCAGCGGGGGTGGGAGGGCCGGCACAGATACGCAGTATTTT.

With respect to this clone: The identical CDR3 is also encoded by other nucleotide sequences in the sample. V gene TRBV3-1 (or the pseudogene TRBV3-2) combines with J gene TRBJ1-5; no reliable D call. There are 13 residues in the CDR3. CDR1 is LGHDT and CDR2 is YNNKEL in the germline V gene (reference sequence). V was trimmed by 3 bases and J by 0 bases, leaving 3 bases between them. The CDR3 loop is CASSQDSNQPQHF. The CDR3 DNA follows: TGTGCCAGCAGCCAGGATAGCAATCAGCCCCAGCATTTT.

A single count supports this clone. This rearrangement joins TRBV7-2 to TRBJ2-1; TRBD2 agrees at 7 bases. Germline values: CDR1 SGHTA, CDR2 FQGNSA. V gave up 1 base and J gave up 0 bases; unmatched junction bases: 3. The CDR3 runs to 16 residues. The CDR3 loop reads CASSLGGGGSYNEQFF. The CDR3 region has the DNA TGTGCCAGCAGCTTAGGGGGCGGGGGCTCCTACAATGAGCAGTTCTTC.

This clone occurred once. The chain uses TRBV5-6 and TRBJ1-1; no definite D call. V lost 0 bases and J 11 bases, leaving 8 bases between the germline ends. This CDR3 contains 11 residues. Germline V gene data show CDR1 as SGHDT and CDR2 as YYEEEE. The CDR3 coding sequence is TGTGCCAGCAGCTTGGATTTTGTCGCTTTCTTT. Translated, it gives CASSLDFVAFF.

The genes are TRBV2 and TRBJ2-7; D may be TRBD2 (5 bases). The V gene's germline CDR1 is SNHLY and CDR2 FYNNEI. CDR3 length equals 13 residues. Deletions cut 8 bases from V and 2 bases from J, with 13 bases between. The CDR3 loop reads CASRGQTPYEQYF. CDR3 nucleotides: TGTGCCAGCCGAGGGCAGACCCCCTACGAGCAGTACTTC. Drawing the rest from reference TRBV2 and TRBJ2-7, the complete variable domain is EPEVTQTPSHQVTQMGQEVILRCVPISNHLYFYWYRQILGQKVEFLVSFYNNEISEKSEIFDDQFSVERPDGSNFTLKIRSTKLEDSAMYFCASRGQTPYEQYFGPGTRLTVT.